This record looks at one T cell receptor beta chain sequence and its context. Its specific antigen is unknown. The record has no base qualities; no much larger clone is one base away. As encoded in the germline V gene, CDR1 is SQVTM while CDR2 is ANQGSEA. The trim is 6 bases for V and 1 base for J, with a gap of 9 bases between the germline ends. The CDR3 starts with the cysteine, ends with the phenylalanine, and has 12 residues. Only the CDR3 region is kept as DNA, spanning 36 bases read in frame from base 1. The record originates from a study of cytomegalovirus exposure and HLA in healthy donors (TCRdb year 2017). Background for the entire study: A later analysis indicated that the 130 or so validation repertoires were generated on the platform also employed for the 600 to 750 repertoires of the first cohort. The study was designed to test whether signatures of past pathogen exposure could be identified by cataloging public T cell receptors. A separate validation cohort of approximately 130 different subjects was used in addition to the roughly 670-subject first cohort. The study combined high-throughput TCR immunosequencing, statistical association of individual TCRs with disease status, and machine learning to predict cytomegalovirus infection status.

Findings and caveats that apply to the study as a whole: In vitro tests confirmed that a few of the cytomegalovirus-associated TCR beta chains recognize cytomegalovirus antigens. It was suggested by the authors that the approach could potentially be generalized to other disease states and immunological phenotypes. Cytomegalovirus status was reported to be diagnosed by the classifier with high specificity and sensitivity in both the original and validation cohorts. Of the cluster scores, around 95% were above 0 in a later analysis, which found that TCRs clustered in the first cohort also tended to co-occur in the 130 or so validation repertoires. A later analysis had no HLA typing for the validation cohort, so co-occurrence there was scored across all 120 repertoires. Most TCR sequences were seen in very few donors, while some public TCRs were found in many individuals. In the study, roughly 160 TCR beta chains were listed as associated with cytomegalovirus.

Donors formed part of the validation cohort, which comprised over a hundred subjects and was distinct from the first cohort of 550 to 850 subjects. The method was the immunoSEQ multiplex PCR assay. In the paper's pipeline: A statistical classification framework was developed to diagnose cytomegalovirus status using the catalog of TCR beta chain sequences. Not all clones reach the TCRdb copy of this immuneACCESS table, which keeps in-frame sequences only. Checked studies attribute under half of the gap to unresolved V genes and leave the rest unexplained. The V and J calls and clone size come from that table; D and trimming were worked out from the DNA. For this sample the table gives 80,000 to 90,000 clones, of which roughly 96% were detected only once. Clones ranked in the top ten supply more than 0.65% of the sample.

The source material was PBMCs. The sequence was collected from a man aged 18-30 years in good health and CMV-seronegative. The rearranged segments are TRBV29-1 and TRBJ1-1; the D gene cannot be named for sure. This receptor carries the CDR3 CSVRPGNTEAFF. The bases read TGCAGCGTCCGCCCGGGGAACACTGAAGCTTTCTTT.